Included here is one T cell receptor beta chain sequence, with context. Its binding antigen is unknown. Its ends do not fully match the called genes, so a read error is possible. Only healthy Caucasian donors were included. Three pairs of female monozygotic twins, all aged roughly 18 to 30 years, made up the twin cohort. Peripheral blood mononuclear cells were used as the source from which RNA for TCR libraries was isolated. The entry originates in a study of identical twins (dated by TCRdb to 2016 to 2017). Context from the whole study: To test whether fetal clonotypes persist, this study deep-sequenced TCR alpha and beta repertoires from monozygotic twins, from unrelated adults of various ages, and from cord blood. To rule out contamination, the twin experiments were replicated at different times with different library preparation protocols.

Library preparation was by 5' RACE. Sequencing relied on an Illumina HiSeq 2000. Template switching added a universal primer binding site, and the final cDNA carried a unique molecular identifier that allowed TCR cDNA molecules to be counted accurately. First-strand cDNA for TCR alpha and beta chains was synthesized from specific primers in the conserved constant-segment region. Each cDNA library was double barcoded, with a SMART-Mk sample barcode plus Illumina barcodes, to control for contamination. Two successive PCR steps introduced TruSeq adapter sequences along with Illumina sample barcodes. TCR alpha and beta cDNA libraries were sequenced on the Illumina HiSeq platform with custom primers. The authors' pipeline ran thus. Raw reads were processed with MiGEC to extract unique molecular identifiers, and MiXCR was used to determine CDR3 positions. For each individual, recombination models were inferred using an EM algorithm with the repgenHMM and IGoR tools. The tcR package in R was used for shared clonotype analysis, with sharing normalized by the product of cloneset sizes. Out-of-frame nonproductive sequences were analyzed to study raw recombination free of thymic and clonal selection effects. TCRdb handled the public reads itself, with Q25 trimming in fastp and clone calling in MiXCR, and kept productive beta chains. Rows with a matching CDR3 protein are joined into one entry that keeps the most common DNA and genes. The V and J calls were determined by TCRdb, not by the authors. The sample contains hundreds of thousands of distinct CDR3 sequences, roughly 20% of them found a single time. Under 15% of the sample rests with the top ten.

What the authors observed across the whole study: In monozygotic twins, out-of-frame TCR alpha sharing was systematically underestimated by recombination models, although the models agreed with sharing between unrelated individuals. The excess sharing between twins in beta out-of-frame sequences was weaker because fewer shared sequences reduced the signal-to-noise ratio. Because the same donors could not be followed over many years, the conclusions relied on cross-sectional statistical analysis. Abundant cord blood beta clonotypes carried fewer insertions; young adult naive repertoires showed a weaker similar trend, while memory repertoires showed none. Invariant T cells such as MAIT and iNKT could partly confound zero-insertion analyses, although diverse VJ usage argued against such confounding for most clonotypes. Out-of-frame TCR alpha sequences shared between twins showed an excess of low generation-probability sequences compared with coincidental sharing between unrelated individuals.

These data also featured in a second study, about T cells expressing NK-cell markers. Reported in the second study: Eight or nine donors provided sorted CD3+CD56+NKG2C+, CD3+CD56+NKG2C- and CD3+CD56-NKG2C+ T-cell subsets, whose TCR beta-chain repertoires were profiled. Among the eight sequenced donors, only one was HCMV-seronegative, while the other seven were HCMV-seropositive. In several experiments an anti-gammadeltaTCR antibody was added to restrict sorting to alphabetaTCR-expressing T cells. In about six donors, the dominant CD3+CD56+NKG2C+ clonotypes were found to rank among the top 10 CD8+ clonotypes and to make up roughly 1.0-7.0% of CD8+ T cells. Those dominant clonotypes were again the most abundant among CD3+CD56-NKG2C+ cells in a few donors, at roughly 28.3-60.1%. It remained unclear whether the expanded NKG2C-expressing T cell clones were specific for HCMV antigens. The eight sequenced donors were randomly selected healthy volunteers, three men and five women. HCMV-specific IgG was detected in serum with a commercial ELISA kit to determine HCMV serostatus. For about six donors, bulk peripheral blood T-cell repertoires were also sequenced from unsorted PBMC. MIGEC handled demultiplexing of the reads and grouping by UMI, while MiTCR was used to assemble and quantify clonotypes. To remove erroneous sequences, TCR cDNA sequences were retained only when supported by two or more reads. The tcR package was used for downstream repertoire analysis, and clonotypes were matched between fractions using CDR3 nucleotide sequence together with V segment. VDJmatch was used to annotate antigen specificity against VDJdb, with one amino acid substitution allowed in CDR3.

The sequenced sample consisted of PBMCs. This clonotype was sampled from a woman aged 18-30 years in good health.

The nucleotide sequence reads TGTGCCTGCAGCCCTCCTGGACCGTACAATGAGCAGTTCTTC. Its product reads: CACSPPGPYNEQFF. The V and J genes are TRBV5-4 and TRBJ2-1, with no confident D gene call. Via the germline V gene (reference sequence), CDR1 is SGHNT and CDR2 YYREEE. The CDR3 has 14 amino acids, counting the end cysteine and phenylalanine. Just CDR3 DNA is preserved here, 42 bases in frame from base 1. The entire variable domain, with the stretches around the CDR3 drawn from the reference TRBV5-4 and TRBJ2-1 proteins, is ETGVTQSPTHLIKTRGQQVTLRCSSQSGHNTVSWYQQALGQGPQFIFQYYREEENGRGNFPPRFSGLQFPNYSSELNVNALELDDSALYLCACSPPGPYNEQFFGPGTRLTVL.